This TCR beta chain was observed in a study of T cell responses to AZD1222 COVID-19 vaccine. Notes on this clone: The antigen remains undetermined.

V lost 3 bases, J lost 6 bases, and 12 bases lay in between. CDR1 is GTSNPN and CDR2 is SVGIG in the germline V gene (reference sequence). The CDR3 totals 13 residues. Profiling relied on immunoSEQ multiplex PCR, and the TCRdb table lists in-frame clones only, not all of them. Seen here are 40,000 to 55,000 clones, 70% to 90% observed once, and the top ten hold 0.9% to 1.2%. Broader study findings: Every sample of the repertoires postdated the peak T cell response. The donor cohort was predominantly white British with a female majority, and clonal diversity may have been underestimated.

The receptor was isolated from an adult who received the AZD1222 COVID-19 vaccine. The input for sequencing was peripheral blood, taken 28 days after the second AZD1222 dose. The gene calls are TRBV30 and TRBJ1-5; D is ambiguous. DNA for the CDR3: TGTGCCTGGAGCGTCGAGGGCGGTCAGCCCCAGCATTTT. Translation: CAWSVEGGQPQHF.